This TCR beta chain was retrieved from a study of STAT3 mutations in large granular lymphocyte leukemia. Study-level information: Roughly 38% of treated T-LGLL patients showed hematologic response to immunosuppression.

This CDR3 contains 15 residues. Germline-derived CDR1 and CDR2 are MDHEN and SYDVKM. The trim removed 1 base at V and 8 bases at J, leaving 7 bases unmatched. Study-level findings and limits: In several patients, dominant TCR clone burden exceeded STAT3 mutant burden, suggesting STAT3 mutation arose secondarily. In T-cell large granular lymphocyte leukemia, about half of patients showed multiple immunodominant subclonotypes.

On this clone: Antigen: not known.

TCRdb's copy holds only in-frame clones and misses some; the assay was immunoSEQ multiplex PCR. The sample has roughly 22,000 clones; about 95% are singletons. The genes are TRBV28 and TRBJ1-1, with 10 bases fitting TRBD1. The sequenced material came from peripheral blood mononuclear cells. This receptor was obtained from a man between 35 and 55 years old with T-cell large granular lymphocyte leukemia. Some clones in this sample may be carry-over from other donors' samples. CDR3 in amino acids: CASSLSSGQGREAFF. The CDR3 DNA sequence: TGTGCCAGCAGTTTATCCTCGGGACAGGGGAGAGAAGCTTTCTTT.